This T cell receptor (beta chain) was captured by sequencing in a study of cytomegalovirus exposure and HLA in healthy donors. PCR used 60 Vbeta primers and 13 Jbeta primers. The table came from immunoSEQ multiplex PCR; TCRdb's copy has only in-frame clones and leaves some out. The repertoire holds about 170,000 clones, with 75% to 90% as singletons. This clonotype was sampled from a woman younger than 30 in good health and CMV-seronegative. The sample comprised PBMCs.

This CDR3 is CASASGVNTGELFF. The CDR3, as DNA: TGCGCCAGTGCTAGCGGGGTCAACACCGGGGAGCTGTTTTTT. The V gene is TRBV5-1, the J gene TRBJ2-2; TRBD2 matches at 9 bases. The junction had 4 bases not matched to a gene; V was cut back by 8 bases and J by 2 bases. The V gene's germline CDR1 is SGHRS and CDR2 YFSETQ. There are 14 residues in the CDR3.